These T cell receptor beta chains were read from a single sample in a study of T-cell reconstitution after alpha-beta-depleted transplantation in children. TCRdb reprocessed the PCR reads with MiXCR, giving one entry per CDR3 protein. The sample lists approximately 500,000 distinct CDR3 sequences; more than 9% were seen once. Specimen: PBMCs, collected before TCRalphabeta/CD19-depleted stem cell transplant. The receptors were sampled from a child under 10 years old with inherited bone marrow failure, due to receive a stem cell transplant. The CDR3 runs from the conserved cysteine through the conserved F or W. The D gene is left open where the match is weak. Some rows mark clone size as missing; the rest say once, few, many or name a class of expanded clone.

cdr3_length,clone_size,j_call,v_call,d_call,cdr3_nt,cdr3_aa
13,many,TRBJ1-1,TRBV7-2,TRBD1,TGTGCCAGCAGCTTCGACAGGGGCGCTGAAGCTTTCTTT,CASSFDRGAEAFF
15,many,TRBJ1-5,TRBV2,-,TGTGCCAGCAGTGAATTGGGTGATAGCAATCAGCCCCAGCATTTT,CASSELGDSNQPQHF
14,-,TRBJ1-6,TRBV3-1,-,TGTGCCAGCAGCGCGAGGAGTCGGGGTTCACCCCTCCACTTT,CASSARSRGSPLHF
15,many,TRBJ2-1,TRBV11-3,-,TGTGCCAGCAGCTTAGATGGAGGTAGAAGGGGTGAGCAGTTCTTC,CASSLDGGRRGEQFF
14,few,TRBJ2-7,TRBV5-4,-,TGTGCCAGCAGCTTTATTCCGGAATCGGGTGAGCAGTACTTC,CASSFIPESGEQYF
14,many,TRBJ2-3,TRBV7-2,-,TGTGCCAGCAGCCCCTCCCATAGCACAGATACGCAGTATTTT,CASSPSHSTDTQYF
14,many,TRBJ1-1,TRBV10-3,-,TGTGCCATCAGTGTTTCTGGAGGTCTGCCTGAAGCTTTCTTT,CAISVSGGLPEAFF
15,many,TRBJ1-1,TRBV4-3,-,TGCGCCAGCAGCCAAGATTTCCGTGGATCCACTGAAGCTTTCTTT,CASSQDFRGSTEAFF
13,many,TRBJ2-7,TRBV7-8,-,TGTGCCAGCAGCCCTCCCGGCCCGGGTGAGCAGTACTTC,CASSPPGPGEQYF
14,many,TRBJ2-7,TRBV12-3/TRBV12-4,-,TGTGCCAGCAGTTTAGGTGGGGCCGCCTACGAGCAGTACTTC,CASSLGGAAYEQYF
14,few,TRBJ2-2,TRBV30,-,TGTGCCTGGGGGACTGTCGCGAACACCGGGGAGCTGTTTTTT,CAWGTVANTGELFF
16,many,TRBJ2-5,TRBV7-2,-,TGTGCCAGCAGCTTAGAGCAGGGGAGAGTGACAGAGACCCAGTACTTC,CASSLEQGRVTETQYF
15,many,TRBJ2-1,TRBV5-6,TRBD2,TGTGCCAGCAGCCCCATAGCGGGAGTGGGGAATGAGCAGTTCTTC,CASSPIAGVGNEQFF
13,many,TRBJ2-1,TRBV11-2,-,TGTGCCAGCAGCCGTCAGGTGTGGGATGAGCAGTTCTTC,CASSRQVWDEQFF
14,many,TRBJ2-7,TRBV6-2/TRBV6-3,-,TGTGCCAGCAGTTACGGTATACGTACCTACGAGCAGTACTTC,CASSYGIRTYEQYF
14,many,TRBJ2-2,TRBV20-1,-,TGCAGTGTTCTCGCTGGGACCTTCACCGGGGAGCTGTTTTTT,CSVLAGTFTGELFF
16,many,TRBJ2-1,TRBV7-2,-,TGTGCCAGCAGCACTGGGGGGCGGACTCTTTACAATGAGCAGTTCTTC,CASSTGGRTLYNEQFF
16,-,TRBJ2-7,TRBV27,TRBD2,TGTCCCAGCAGTTTGACTAGCGGGAGTGGAGCCTACGAGCAGTACTTC,CPSSLTSGSGAYEQYF
16,many,TRBJ2-7,TRBV4-2,TRBD2,TGTGCCAGCAGCCAGGAGTTATCCGGGGGGGCTGGGGAGCAGTACTTC,CASSQELSGGAGEQYF
14,few,TRBJ1-2,TRBV18,-,TGTGCCAGCTCACCGGGTTGGGGCGAGGATGGCTACACCTTC,CASSPGWGEDGYTF
15,many,TRBJ2-7,TRBV10-3,TRBD1,TGTGCCATCAGTGATTTGGGGACAGACTCCTACGAGCAGTACTTC,CAISDLGTDSYEQYF
14,many,TRBJ2-3,TRBV4-2,-,TGTGCCAGCAGCCAAGGCGCGGACACAGATACGCAGTATTTT,CASSQGADTDTQYF
17,many,TRBJ2-1,TRBV12-3/TRBV12-4,-,TGTGCCAGCAGTCCCTTATCGACTATAAGCTCCTACAATGAGCAGTTCTTC,CASSPLSTISSYNEQFF
12,many,TRBJ2-3,TRBV5-1,-,TGCGCCAGCAGCTTGGAATCAGATACGCAGTATTTT,CASSLESDTQYF
13,many,TRBJ2-1,TRBV20-1,TRBD2,TGCAGTGCTCGGGGACTAGCGGAAAATGAGCAGTTCTTC,CSARGLAENEQFF
15,many,TRBJ2-1,TRBV20-1,-,TGCAGTGCTAGAGAGGGATCAGGGGCCTACAATGAGCAGTTCTTC,CSAREGSGAYNEQFF
13,many,TRBJ1-4,TRBV5-5,TRBD1,TGTGCCAGCAGCTTGACAGGGGATGAAAAACTGTTTTTT,CASSLTGDEKLFF
14,many,TRBJ2-5,TRBV7-6,-,TGTGCCAGCAGCTTAATAGGGGTCCAAGAGACCCAGTACTTC,CASSLIGVQETQYF
16,many,TRBJ2-6,TRBV4-3,-,TGCGCCAGCAGCGCAGACAGGAGCTCTGGGGCCAACGTCCTGACTTTC,CASSADRSSGANVLTF
16,many,TRBJ2-3,TRBV27,TRBD2,TGTGCCAGCAGTTTCGGTACTAGCGGGAGAAGGGGGACGCAGTATTTT,CASSFGTSGRRGTQYF
14,many,TRBJ2-7,TRBV4-3,-,TGCGCCAGCAGCCAAGATGCGGCTTCCGCCCAGCAGTACTTC,CASSQDAASAQQYF
15,-,TRBJ2-4,TRBV4-1,-,TGCGCCAGCAGCCACGGACGGCGAGCCAAAAACATTCAGTACTTC,CASSHGRRAKNIQYF
13,many,TRBJ2-3,TRBV27,-,TGTGCCAGCAGTATGATAGCGGCAGATACGCAGTATTTT,CASSMIAADTQYF
13,many,TRBJ2-7,TRBV10-3,TRBD2,TGTGCCACGACGACTAGCGGAACCTACGAGCAGTACTTC,CATTTSGTYEQYF
14,many,TRBJ2-1,TRBV5-1,TRBD2,TGCGCCAGCAGCGAGACTAGCGGTTACAATGAGCAGTTCTTC,CASSETSGYNEQFF
15,few,TRBJ2-7,TRBV7-2,TRBD2,TGTGCCAGCAGCTTAATGGCTAGCGGGAGTCACGAGCAGTACTTC,CASSLMASGSHEQYF